These 23 T cell receptor beta chains were all obtained from the same sample, sequenced in a study of T cells in Graves' hyperthyroidism and ophthalmopathy (dated by TCRdb to the late 2010s). The library was produced with multiplex PCR. The sample was run on an Illumina HiSeq 2000. The TCR beta CDR3 regions were amplified from the RNA transcripts. A first-round RT-PCR of the TCR CDR3 used the HTBI primer set with the Qiagen OneStep RT-PCR kit. In TCRdb, the public reads were trimmed at Q25 with fastp and aligned with MiXCR, with productive beta chains retained. Entries are consolidated by CDR3 protein sequence, retaining the most common genes and DNA. The sample table contains more than 500,000 distinct CDR3 sequences; only one count was recorded for under 15% of them. Over 3.5% of the sample is in the top ten clones. Source material: blood. These TCRs come from a woman aged 40-49 years with Graves' ophthalmopathy.

This clonotype showed up many times. The V call is TRBV7-2, the J call TRBJ1-2; D gene unclear. Germline loops: CDR1 SGHTA, CDR2 FQGNSA. Trimming removed 6 bases at V and 4 bases at J, with 9 bases between. This CDR3 comprises 12 residues. The CDR3 DNA reads as TGTGCCAGCAGTCCCGGAATCTATGGCTACACCTTC. Translating it yields CASSPGIYGYTF.

V is TRBV2 and J is TRBJ1-5; 7 bases match TRBD1. CDR1 SNHLY and CDR2 FYNNEI come from the germline V gene. This CDR3 spans 16 amino acids. The J segment lost 1 base and the V segment lost 2 bases, leaving 5 bases of the junction unmatched. DNA of the CDR3: TGTGCCAGCAGTGAACAGCAGGGGGTCAGCAATCAGCCCCAGCATTTT. Its translation: CASSEQQGVSNQPQHF. The full variable domain, in which reference TRBV2 and TRBJ1-5 provide the parts outside the CDR3, is EPEVTQTPSHQVTQMGQEVILRCVPISNHLYFYWYRQILGQKVEFLVSFYNNEISEKSEIFDDQFSVERPDGSNFTLKIRSTKLEDSAMYFCASSEQQGVSNQPQHFGDGTRLSIL.

This clonotype has ten or more counts. The V call is TRBV10-2, the J call TRBJ2-2; 11 bases match TRBD2. The germline CDR1 and CDR2 sequences are WSHSY and SAAADI. Trimming removed 2 bases from V and 7 bases from J; junction bases left unmatched: 9. There are 17 residues in the CDR3. Here the CDR3 reads CASSERLAGGEGGELFF. In nucleotides, the CDR3 is TGCGCCAGCAGTGAGCGTCTAGCGGGAGGAGAAGGCGGGGAGCTGTTTTTT.

Ten or more counts support this clonotype. The chain combines TRBV24-1 with TRBJ2-7; 11 bases are a match to TRBD2. Per the germline V gene, CDR1 is KGHDR and CDR2 is SFDVKD. The ends lost 12 bases at V and 0 bases at J; junction bases unmatched: 6. The CDR3 is 14 residues long. Here the CDR3 reads CAWPGLAASYEQYF. The CDR3 DNA follows: TGTGCCTGGCCGGGACTAGCGGCCTCCTACGAGCAGTACTTC.

This clonotype was observed at least ten times. In DNA form, the CDR3 reads TGTGCCAGCAGTGATGCCGGGACAGGGGGCAGAAACACCATATATTTT. As protein: CASSDAGTGGRNTIYF. The chain links TRBV2 to TRBJ1-3; 12 positions match TRBD1. Trimming removed 3 bases from V and 5 bases from J; junction bases left unmatched: 5. Per germline, CDR1 SNHLY and CDR2 FYNNEI. The CDR3 contains 16 residues. The full variable domain, with the rest looked up from reference TRBV2 and TRBJ1-3, is EPEVTQTPSHQVTQMGQEVILRCVPISNHLYFYWYRQILGQKVEFLVSFYNNEISEKSEIFDDQFSVERPDGSNFTLKIRSTKLEDSAMYFCASSDAGTGGRNTIYFGEGSWLTVV.

This clonotype was picked up many times. The chain has TRBV28 and TRBJ2-7; D is tentatively TRBD1 or TRBD2 (6 bases each). The germline gives CDR1 MDHEN, CDR2 SYDVKM. This CDR3 has 14 residues. V was clipped by 5 bases and J by 3 bases, with 14 bases between them. The CDR3, as DNA: TGTGCCAGCAGTCCGGGGGCTGAAAACTACGAGCAGTACTTC. Amino acid sequence: CASSPGAENYEQYF.

This clonotype appeared many times. The DNA of the CDR3 is TGTGCCAGCTCCCCAGAAGAGGGCGAGCAGTACTTC. It is translated as CASSPEEGEQYF. The chain is built from TRBV18 and TRBJ2-7, with D perhaps matching TRBD2 (5 bases). The germline gives CDR1 KGHSH, CDR2 LQKENI. The CDR3 extends over 12 amino acids. Trimming cost V 6 bases and J 6 bases, with 12 bases left between them.

This clonotype was observed many times. The chain is built from TRBV6-1 and TRBJ2-5, with D possibly TRBD1 on 5 matching bases. V lost 7 bases and J lost 5, with 14 bases in between. Germline V gene sequence: CDR1 MNHNS, CDR2 SASEGT. The CDR3 length is 13 residues. The CDR3 is CASTQGGRETQYF. In nucleotides, the CDR3 is TGTGCCAGCACGCAGGGCGGTAGGGAGACCCAGTACTTC.

This clonotype has a count of ten or more. The rearrangement uses TRBV7-9 and TRBJ2-5; 9 bases align to TRBD1. CDR3 length: 14 residues. The trim removed 5 bases at V and 5 bases at J, leaving 6 bases unmatched. Germline CDR1 reads SEHNR; CDR2 reads FQNEAQ (reference sequence). This chain's CDR3 is CASSPRTGAETQYF. The CDR3 DNA reads as TGTGCCAGCAGCCCACGGACAGGGGCCGAGACCCAGTACTTC.

The V gene is TRBV20-1, the J gene TRBJ2-7; 10 nucleotides agree with TRBD2. Germline CDR1 reads DFQATT; CDR2 reads SNEGSKA (reference sequence). V shed 5 bases, J shed 2 bases, and the junction held 6 bases outside the gene matches. The CDR3 extends over 14 amino acids. The DNA for the CDR3 is TGCAGTGCTGTGAGACTAGCGGGCCCCTACGAGCAGTACTTC. It specifies CSAVRLAGPYEQYF.

This clonotype was seen at least ten times. The V call is TRBV5-1, the J call TRBJ2-2; TRBD1 matches 7 bases. Germline CDR1 reads SGHRS; CDR2 reads YFSETQ. CDR3 size: 16 residues. V was pared by 4 bases and J by 3 bases, with 9 bases of the junction left unmatched. The CDR3 loop reads CASSHKRQGDTGELFF. DNA of the CDR3: TGCGCCAGCAGCCACAAAAGACAGGGTGACACCGGGGAGCTGTTTTTT. Full variable domain (outside the CDR3, taken from reference TRBV5-1 and TRBJ2-2): KAGVTQTPRYLIKTRGQQVTLSCSPISGHRSVSWYQQTPGQGLQFLFEYFSETQRNKGNFPGRFSGRQFSNSRSEMNVSTLELGDSALYLCASSHKRQGDTGELFFGEGSRLTVL.

In this sample, this clonotype turned up many times. The chain links TRBV7-3 to TRBJ1-1, with TRBD1 matching over 11 bases. The trim removed 5 bases at V and 6 bases at J, leaving 8 bases unmatched. This CDR3 has 15 residues. The germline CDR1 and CDR2 sequences are SGHTA and FQGTGA. CDR3 nucleotide sequence: TGTGCCAGCAGCCCCCAGGGACAGGGGGACGCTGAAGCTTTCTTT. Residues: CASSPQGQGDAEAFF.

In this sample, this clonotype turned up a few times. This chain links TRBV28 with TRBJ1-5; TRBD1 matches 7 bases. CDR3 size: 15 residues. After removal of 1 base from V and 4 bases from J, the junction contained 4 bases not matched to a gene. Per the germline V gene, CDR1 is MDHEN and CDR2 is SYDVKM. Written as DNA, the CDR3 is TGTGCCAGCAGTTTATTTGCCAGGGGGAATCAGCCCCAGCATTTT. Translating it yields CASSLFARGNQPQHF.

This clonotype was seen a handful of times. The chain links TRBV4-1 to TRBJ1-5, with 7 bases lining up with TRBD1. CDR1 is MGHRA, CDR2 YSYEKL, per germline. The CDR3 contains 15 residues. V was pared by 2 bases and J by 5 bases, with 6 bases of the junction left unmatched. The CDR3 bases are TGCGCCAGCAGCCAAACCTGGGACAGCCATCAGCCCCAGCATTTT. Its protein is CASSQTWDSHQPQHF.

At least ten counts were recorded for this clonotype. The chain couples TRBV7-3 to TRBJ1-1, with D unresolved. The germline V gene has CDR1 SGHTA and CDR2 FQGTGA. V was clipped by 2 bases and J by 1 base, with 5 bases between them. The CDR3 runs to 13 residues. The DNA of the CDR3 is TGTGCCAGCAGCTTAGAACAGAACACTGAAGCTTTCTTT. Its protein is CASSLEQNTEAFF. Together with reference TRBV7-3 and TRBJ1-1, the CDR3 gives the full variable domain: GAGVSQTPSNKVTEKGKYVELRCDPISGHTALYWYRQSLGQGPEFLIYFQGTGAADDSGLPNDRFFAVRPEGSVSTLKIQRTERGDSAVYLCASSLEQNTEAFFGQGTRLTVV.

This chain connects TRBV5-1 to TRBJ1-5; D unclear. Germline V gene lookup returns CDR1 SGHRS and CDR2 YFSETQ. The V end lost 4 bases, the J end lost 6 bases, and 14 bases lay between the germline ends. CDR3 size: 14 residues. The CDR3 nucleotides read TGCGCCAGCAGCCCGGGCTTTGGGTTTCAGCCCCAGCATTTT. Its protein is CASSPGFGFQPQHF.

There are many counts of this clonotype. A much more abundant neighbour one base away suggests this may be a read error. The V call is TRBV6-2 or TRBV6-3, the J call TRBJ2-7, with TRBD1 identical over 8 bases. This CDR3 has 14 residues. V shed 6 bases and J 7 bases; nucleotides not matched to a gene: 11. Looked up from germline, CDR1 is MNHEY and CDR2 is SVGEGT. This CDR3 reads CASSWTGLQGEQYF. The CDR3 region has the DNA TGTGCCAGCAGCTGGACAGGGCTCCAGGGGGAGCAGTACTTC.

This clonotype was seen at least ten times. V and J are TRBV10-3 and TRBJ1-2; no clear D. The CDR3 runs 18 residues. Trimming removed 6 bases from V and 8 bases from J, with 31 bases in between. Germline V CDR1 and CDR2: ENHRY, SYGVKD. The DNA for the CDR3 is TGTGCCATCAGCGCTGAAGACTCCGGAAGGGAAAACCGTGGGGGCTACACCTTC. Amino acid sequence: CAISAEDSGRENRGGYTF.

In its sample, this clonotype was seen many times. The V call is TRBV7-2, the J call TRBJ2-7; tentatively, D is TRBD1 (5 bases). The CDR3 spans 14 residues. Looked up from germline, CDR1 is SGHTA and CDR2 is FQGNSA. The germline V and J ends were trimmed by 2 bases and 3 bases, with 11 bases remaining between them. The chain's CDR3 is CASSLLPGFYEQYF. The CDR3 nucleotides read TGTGCCAGCAGCTTACTTCCAGGGTTCTACGAGCAGTACTTC.

The chain joins TRBV13 to TRBJ2-7, with TRBD2 matching 9 bases. This CDR3 comprises 15 residues. Trimming removed 1 base from V and 5 bases from J; junction bases left unmatched: 6. Germline V gene data show CDR1 as PRHDT and CDR2 as FYEKMQ (reference sequence). The CDR3 spells CASSLVGLATNEQYF. As DNA, the CDR3 is TGTGCCAGCAGCTTAGTTGGACTAGCGACGAACGAGCAGTACTTC.

This clonotype has at least ten counts. This rearrangement joins TRBV6-5 to TRBJ2-6; possible D gene TRBD1, 6 bases. The germline V and J ends were trimmed by 4 bases and 3 bases, with 10 bases remaining between them. This CDR3 is built from 15 residues. CDR1 is MNHEY and CDR2 is SVGAGI in the germline V gene. CDR3 nucleotide sequence: TGTGCCAGCAGTTCGACAGGATATGGGGCCAACGTCCTGACTTTC. It codes for CASSSTGYGANVLTF.

This clonotype has at least ten counts. The rearrangement joins TRBV28 to TRBJ2-4; D not resolved. This CDR3 spans 15 amino acids. Germline V gene data show CDR1 as MDHEN and CDR2 as SYDVKM. V lost 4 bases and J lost 0, with 10 bases in between. The CDR3 sequence: CASSSPDGAKNIQYF. CDR3 in DNA: TGTGCCAGCAGTTCCCCCGATGGAGCCAAAAACATTCAGTACTTC.

This clonotype was seen repeatedly, ten times or more. The V gene is TRBV20-1, the J gene TRBJ2-2; 9 positions agree with TRBD2. Germline V gives CDR1 DFQATT, CDR2 SNEGSKA (reference sequence). This CDR3 has 14 residues. After removal of 5 bases from V and 5 bases from J, the junction contained 6 bases not matched to a gene. CDR3 DNA sequence: TGCAGTGCTCCCGGGACTAGCAGGACCGGGGAGCTGTTTTTT. Translation gives CSAPGTSRTGELFF.